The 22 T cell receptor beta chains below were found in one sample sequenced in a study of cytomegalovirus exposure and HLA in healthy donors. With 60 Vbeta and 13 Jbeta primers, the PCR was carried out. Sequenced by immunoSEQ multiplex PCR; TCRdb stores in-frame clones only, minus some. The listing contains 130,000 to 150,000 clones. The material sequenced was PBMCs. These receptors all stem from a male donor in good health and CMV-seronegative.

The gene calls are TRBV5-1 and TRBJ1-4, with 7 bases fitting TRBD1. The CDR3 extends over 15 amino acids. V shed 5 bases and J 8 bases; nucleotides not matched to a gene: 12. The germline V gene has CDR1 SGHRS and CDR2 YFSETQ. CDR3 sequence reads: CASSFYGPGQEKLFF. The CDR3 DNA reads TGCGCCAGCAGTTTTTATGGACCGGGACAGGAAAAACTGTTTTTT.

This chain's CDR3 is CASSYEGRKTQYF. CDR3 in DNA: TGTGCCAGCAGTTACGAGGGTAGAAAGACCCAGTACTTC. V gene TRBV6-5 combines with J gene TRBJ2-5; perhaps TRBD2 as D (5 bases). This CDR3 comprises 13 residues. Germline-derived CDR1 and CDR2 are MNHEY and SVGAGI. V was shortened by 2 bases and J by 6 bases, with 10 bases between the two germline ends.

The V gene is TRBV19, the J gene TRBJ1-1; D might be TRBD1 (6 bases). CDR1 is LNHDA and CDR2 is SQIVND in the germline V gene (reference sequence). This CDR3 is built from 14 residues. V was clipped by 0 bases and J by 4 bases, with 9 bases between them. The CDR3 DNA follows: TGTGCCAGTAGTATAGATCGAGGGGGCACTGAAGCTTTCTTT. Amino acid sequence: CASSIDRGGTEAFF.

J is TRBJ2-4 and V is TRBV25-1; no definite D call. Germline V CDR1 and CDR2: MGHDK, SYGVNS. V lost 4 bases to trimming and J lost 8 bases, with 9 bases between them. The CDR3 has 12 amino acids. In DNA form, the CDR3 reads TGTGCCAGCAGTGTACGTCCGGACATTCAGTACTTC. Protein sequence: CASSVRPDIQYF.

Written as DNA, the CDR3 is TGTGCCAGCAGTGAAGCCAGGGGGCTCCTCTACGAGCAGTACTTC. It codes for CASSEARGLLYEQYF. J is TRBJ2-7 and V is TRBV6-1; TRBD1 matches 8 bases. Germline V gene sequence: CDR1 MNHNS, CDR2 SASEGT. V lost 0 bases, J lost 3 bases, and 4 bases stayed unmatched. This CDR3 has 15 residues.

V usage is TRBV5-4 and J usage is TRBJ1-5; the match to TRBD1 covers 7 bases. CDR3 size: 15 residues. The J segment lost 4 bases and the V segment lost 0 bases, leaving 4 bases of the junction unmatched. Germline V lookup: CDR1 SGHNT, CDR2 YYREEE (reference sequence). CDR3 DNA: TGTGCCAGCAGCTTGGGGGGACAGCCTAATCAGCCCCAGCATTTT. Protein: CASSLGGQPNQPQHF.

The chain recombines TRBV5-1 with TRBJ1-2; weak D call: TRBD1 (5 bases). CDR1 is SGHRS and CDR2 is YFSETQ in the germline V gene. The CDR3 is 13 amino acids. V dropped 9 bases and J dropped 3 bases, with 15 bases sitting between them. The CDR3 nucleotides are TGCGCCACCTCTACGCGGGGGGACTATGGCTACACCTTC. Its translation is CATSTRGDYGYTF.

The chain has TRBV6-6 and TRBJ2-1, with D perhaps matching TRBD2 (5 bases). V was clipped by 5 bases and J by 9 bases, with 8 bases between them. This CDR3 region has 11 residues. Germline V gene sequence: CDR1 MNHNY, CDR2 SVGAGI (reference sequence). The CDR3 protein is CASSRGGEQFF. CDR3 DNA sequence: TGTGCCAGCAGTCGGGGTGGTGAGCAGTTCTTC.

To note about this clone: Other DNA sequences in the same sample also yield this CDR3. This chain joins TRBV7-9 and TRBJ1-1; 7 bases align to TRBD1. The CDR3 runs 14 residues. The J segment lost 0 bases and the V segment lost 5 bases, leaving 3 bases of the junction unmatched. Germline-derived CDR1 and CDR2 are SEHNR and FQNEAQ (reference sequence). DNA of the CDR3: TGTGCCAGCAGCCCCGGACAGGTGAACACTGAAGCTTTCTTT. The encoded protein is CASSPGQVNTEAFF.

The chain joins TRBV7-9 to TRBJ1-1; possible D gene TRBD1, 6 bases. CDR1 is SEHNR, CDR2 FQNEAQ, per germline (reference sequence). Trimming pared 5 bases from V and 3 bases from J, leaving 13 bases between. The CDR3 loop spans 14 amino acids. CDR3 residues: CASSPDRLYTEAFF. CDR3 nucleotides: TGTGCCAGCAGCCCGGACAGATTGTACACTGAAGCTTTCTTT.

The CDR3 coding sequence is TGCGCCAGCGGCGGCCGGGTTAGAGAGACCCAGTACTTC. Protein product: CASGGRVRETQYF. The rearrangement links TRBV10-1 to TRBJ2-5; D is unclear. This CDR3 has 13 amino acids. V gave up 8 bases and J gave up 4 bases, with 14 bases separating them. Germline V gene data show CDR1 as WNHNN and CDR2 as SYGVQD (reference sequence).

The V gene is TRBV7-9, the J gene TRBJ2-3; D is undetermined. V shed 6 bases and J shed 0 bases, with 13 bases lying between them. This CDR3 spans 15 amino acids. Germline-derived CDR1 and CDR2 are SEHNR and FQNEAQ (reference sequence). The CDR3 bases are TGTGCCAGCAGTACAGATATCACTAGCACAGATACGCAGTATTTT. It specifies CASSTDITSTDTQYF.

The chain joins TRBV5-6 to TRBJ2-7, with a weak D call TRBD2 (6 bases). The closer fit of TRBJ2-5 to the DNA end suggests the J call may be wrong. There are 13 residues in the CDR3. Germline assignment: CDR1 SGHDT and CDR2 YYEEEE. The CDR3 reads CASRYTGEETQYF. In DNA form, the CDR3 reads TGTGCCAGCAGGTATACGGGAGAAGAGACCCAGTACTTC.

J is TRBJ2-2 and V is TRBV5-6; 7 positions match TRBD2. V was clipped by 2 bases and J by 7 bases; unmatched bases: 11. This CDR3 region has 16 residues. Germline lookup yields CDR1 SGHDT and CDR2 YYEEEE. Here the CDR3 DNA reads TGTGCCAGCAGCTTTTTGGCGGGAGTAGTCAGCGGGGAGCTGTTTTTT. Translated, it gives CASSFLAGVVSGELFF.

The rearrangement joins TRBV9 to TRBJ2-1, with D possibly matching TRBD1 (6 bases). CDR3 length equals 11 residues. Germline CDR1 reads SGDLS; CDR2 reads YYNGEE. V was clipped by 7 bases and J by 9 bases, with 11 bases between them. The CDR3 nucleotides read TGTGCCAGCGCCCGGACAGTTGAGCAGTTCTTC. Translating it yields CASARTVEQFF.

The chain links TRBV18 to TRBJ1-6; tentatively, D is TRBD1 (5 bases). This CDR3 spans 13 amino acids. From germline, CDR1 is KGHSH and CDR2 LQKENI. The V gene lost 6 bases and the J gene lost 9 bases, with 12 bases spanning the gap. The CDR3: CASSPGGTSPLHF. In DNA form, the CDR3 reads TGTGCCAGCTCCCCGGGGGGAACTTCACCCCTCCACTTT. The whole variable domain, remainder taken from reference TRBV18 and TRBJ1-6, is NAGVMQNPRHLVRRRGQEARLRCSPMKGHSHVYWYRQLPEEGLKFMVYLQKENIIDESGMPKERFSAEFPKEGPSILRIQQVVRGDSAAYFCASSPGGTSPLHFGNGTRLTVT.

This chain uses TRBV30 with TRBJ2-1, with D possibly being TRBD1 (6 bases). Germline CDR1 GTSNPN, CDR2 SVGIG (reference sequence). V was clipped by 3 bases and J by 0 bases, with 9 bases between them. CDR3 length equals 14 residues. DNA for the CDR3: TGTGCCTGGAGGAGGGACATCTCCTACAATGAGCAGTTCTTC. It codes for CAWRRDISYNEQFF.

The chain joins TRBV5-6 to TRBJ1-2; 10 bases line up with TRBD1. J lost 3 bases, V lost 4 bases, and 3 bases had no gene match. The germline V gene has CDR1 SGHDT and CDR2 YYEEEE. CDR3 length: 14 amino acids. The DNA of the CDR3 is TGTGCCAGCAGCCCGGACAGGGGGGACTATGGCTACACCTTC. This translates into CASSPDRGDYGYTF.

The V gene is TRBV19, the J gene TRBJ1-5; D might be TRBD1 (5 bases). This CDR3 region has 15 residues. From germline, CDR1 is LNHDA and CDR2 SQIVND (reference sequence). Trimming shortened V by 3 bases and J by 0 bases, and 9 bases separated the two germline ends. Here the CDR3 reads CASSMGGGSNQPQHF. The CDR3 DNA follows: TGTGCCAGTAGTATGGGGGGAGGTAGCAATCAGCCCCAGCATTTT.

The CDR3, as DNA: TGTGCCACCAGCAGAGACCCGTCTAGGTCAACTAATGAAAAACTGTTTTTT. Residues: CATSRDPSRSTNEKLFF. The chain has TRBV15 and TRBJ1-4; no clear D gene. Germline CDR1 LNHNV, CDR2 YYDKDF (reference sequence). V lost 0 bases and J 0 bases, leaving 11 bases between the germline ends. CDR3 length equals 17 residues. Using reference TRBV15 and TRBJ1-4 for the parts outside the CDR3, the full variable domain is DAMVIQNPRYQVTQFGKPVTLSCSQTLNHNVMYWYQQKSSQAPKLLFHYYDKDFNNEADTPDNFQSRRPNTSFCFLDIRSPGLGDTAMYLCATSRDPSRSTNEKLFFGSGTQLSVL.

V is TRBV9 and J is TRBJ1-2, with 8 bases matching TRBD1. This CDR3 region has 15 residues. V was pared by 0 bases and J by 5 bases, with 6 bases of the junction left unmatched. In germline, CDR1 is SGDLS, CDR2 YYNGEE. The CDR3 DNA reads TGTGCCAGCAGCGTAGCTACCGGGACAGGTTATGGCTACACCTTC. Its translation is CASSVATGTGYGYTF.

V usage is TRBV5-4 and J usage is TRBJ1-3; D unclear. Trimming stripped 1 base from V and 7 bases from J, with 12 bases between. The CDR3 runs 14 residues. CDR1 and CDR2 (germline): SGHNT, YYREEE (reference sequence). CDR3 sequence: CASSLSGSGNTIYF. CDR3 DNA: TGTGCCAGCAGCTTGTCGGGTTCCGGGAACACCATATATTTT.